This T cell receptor beta chain was identified in a study of cytomegalovirus exposure and HLA in healthy donors. Study conclusions and caveats: Both high specificity and high sensitivity reportedly marked the classifier's diagnosis of cytomegalovirus status. The authors confirmed in vitro that three CMV-associated chains were specific for CMV antigens. It has been reported that TCR beta sequences accurately predicted the HLA-A and HLA-B alleles of most subjects.

With 3 bases clipped from V and 6 bases from J, the junction kept 7 bases outside the gene matches. The germline V gene has CDR1 KGHSH and CDR2 LQKENI. The CDR3 totals 14 residues. This clone has only one observation. Antigen specificity is unknown. Researchers ran the PCR with 60 Vbeta and 13 Jbeta primers. Sequencing used immunoSEQ multiplex PCR; TCRdb keeps in-frame clones, though not all of them. The table has 100,000 to 150,000 clones, around 82% seen once; the top ten hold 1.2%. The clonotype originates from a female donor in good health and CMV-seronegative. The specimen was PBMCs. The V and J genes are TRBV18 and TRBJ2-7; 8 bases fit TRBD1. CDR3 DNA sequence: TGTGCCAGCTCACCGTTGGGACAGGCCCGCGAGCAGTACTTC. It codes for CASSPLGQAREQYF.